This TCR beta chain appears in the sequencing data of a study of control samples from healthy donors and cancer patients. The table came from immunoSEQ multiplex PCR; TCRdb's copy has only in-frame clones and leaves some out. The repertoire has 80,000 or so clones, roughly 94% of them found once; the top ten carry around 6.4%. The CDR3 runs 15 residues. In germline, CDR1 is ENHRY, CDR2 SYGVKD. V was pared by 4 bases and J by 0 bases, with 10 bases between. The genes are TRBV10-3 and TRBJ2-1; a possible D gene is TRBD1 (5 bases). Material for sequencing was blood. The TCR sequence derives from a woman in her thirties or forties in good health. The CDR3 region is CAISAGQSSYNEQFF. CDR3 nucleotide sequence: TGTGCCATCAGTGCCGGACAAAGCTCCTACAATGAGCAGTTCTTC.